The 9 T cell receptor beta chains listed next were all sequenced from one sample in a study of blood T cell repertoires in COVID-19. The repertoire was sequenced with immunoSEQ multiplex PCR; TCRdb's copy has only in-frame clones and lacks some. The sample has around 97,000 clones, about 80% seen once. The sequencing sample was made of peripheral blood. Source of these receptors: a man in his 70s with acute or convalescent COVID-19.

The V call is TRBV19, the J call TRBJ1-5; D gene ambiguous. The CDR3 is 17 residues long. Trimming took off 3 bases at V and 0 bases at J, with 15 bases between the two ends. The germline CDR1 and CDR2 sequences are LNHDA and SQIVND (reference sequence). CDR3 residues: CASSIEGRPYSNQPQHF. CDR3 bases: TGTGCCAGTAGTATTGAGGGCAGACCTTATAGCAATCAGCCCCAGCATTTT.

The rearrangement links TRBV2 to TRBJ1-6, with D unclear. In germline, CDR1 is SNHLY, CDR2 FYNNEI. The V and J ends lost 6 bases and 7 bases respectively, with 13 bases between them. This CDR3 comprises 14 residues. CDR3 nucleotides: TGTGCCAGCAGCGAAACCTCGCGGAATTCACCCCTCCACTTT. It codes for CASSETSRNSPLHF.

The rearrangement joins TRBV5-4 to TRBJ2-1; 12 bases line up with TRBD2. Germline CDR1 and CDR2: SGHNT and YYREEE (reference sequence). The CDR3 sequence is 15 residues long. Unmatched junction bases numbered 3, after V lost 4 bases and J lost 4 bases. CDR3 DNA sequence: TGTGCCAGCAGCGTAACTAGCGGGGGGTACAATGAGCAGTTCTTC. It specifies CASSVTSGGYNEQFF.

The chain is built from TRBV6-5 and TRBJ2-1, with TRBD1 identical over 7 bases. Germline CDR1 MNHEY, CDR2 SVGAGI. V lost 2 bases, J lost 12 bases, and 7 bases stayed unmatched. The CDR3 contains 13 residues. Written as DNA, the CDR3 is TGTGCCAGCAGTTACCTCCAGGGGGTAGGGCAGTTCTTC. Protein sequence: CASSYLQGVGQFF.

The chain combines TRBV10-3 with TRBJ1-5; 9 bases are a match to TRBD1. The germline gives CDR1 ENHRY, CDR2 SYGVKD. Trimming removed 5 bases from V and 6 bases from J; junction bases left unmatched: 14. The CDR3 length is 17 residues. CDR3 protein: CAISQELGQGQGQPQHF. The CDR3 coding sequence is TGTGCCATCAGTCAAGAACTAGGACAGGGACAGGGTCAGCCCCAGCATTTT.

V is TRBV2 and J is TRBJ2-3; D possibly corresponds to TRBD2 (5 bases). The CDR3 contains 15 residues. The germline gives CDR1 SNHLY, CDR2 FYNNEI. Trimming removed 3 bases from V and 0 bases from J, with 10 bases in between. In DNA form, the CDR3 reads TGTGCCAGCAGTGACAATGGACTCAGCACAGATACGCAGTATTTT. The encoded protein is CASSDNGLSTDTQYF.

The chain is built from TRBV7-2 and TRBJ1-5; no definite D call. The V gene's germline CDR1 is SGHTA and CDR2 FQGNSA. V shed 3 bases and J shed 0 bases, with 12 bases lying between them. This CDR3 is 16 amino acids long. The CDR3 coding sequence is TGTGCCAGCAGCTTTTGGGCCAGTTTTAGCAATCAGCCCCAGCATTTT. Protein product: CASSFWASFSNQPQHF.

The chain couples TRBV6-2 or TRBV6-3 to TRBJ1-2; no clear D. V lost 0 bases and J lost 4, with 15 bases in between. The germline CDR1 and CDR2 sequences are MNHEY and SVGEGT. There are 16 residues in the CDR3. The DNA of the CDR3 is TGTGCCAGCAGTTACTCGTTTGCCGACACCTCCTATGGCTACACCTTC. It specifies CASSYSFADTSYGYTF.

The chain uses TRBV10-3 and TRBJ2-7; the D gene is possibly TRBD1 (5 bases). Trimming removed 10 bases from V and 2 bases from J, with 9 bases in between. This CDR3 comprises 11 residues. Germline CDR1 ENHRY, CDR2 SYGVKD. The CDR3 region is CATGQTYEQYF. The CDR3 nucleotides read TGTGCCACCGGACAAACCTACGAGCAGTACTTC.